This TCR beta chain stems from a study of blood T cell repertoires in COVID-19. Across the study: Collection of acute and convalescent COVID-19 samples took place in the United States, Italy and Spain. T cells, B-cell-depleted T cells, or PBMCs provided the cDNA or gDNA that served as material.

Here immunoSEQ multiplex PCR was the method, and the copy in TCRdb shows in-frame clones only, minus some. The sample contains a few hundred thousand clones, about 88% of which appear only once. Categorization into cohorts depended on clinical history that participants reported. Cohort 3 recovery required two negative PCRs, clearance, or symptom resolution. Between the trimmed V and J ends, which lost 0 bases and 0 bases, there was a span of 7 bases. CDR1 and CDR2 from the germline V gene are SGHDT and YYEEEE. This CDR3 has 15 amino acids. The J gene is TRBJ1-3, the V gene TRBV5-6; D ambiguous. The sequence came from a woman in her twenties or thirties who had recovered from COVID-19. Source material: PBMCs or T cells enriched from blood (not recorded which). DNA for the CDR3: TGTGCCAGCAGCTTGGCCGGTAGCTCTGGAAACACCATATATTTT. Its translation is CASSLAGSSGNTIYF.